Here is one TCR beta chain with its context. This receptor's antigen is unknown. No base-level quality is on record; no much larger clone is a single base apart. This record belongs to a study of blood T cell repertoires in COVID-19 (dated by TCRdb to 2018 to 2020). Some background on the complete study: Samples from collaborators originated in the United States, Italy and Spain and spanned both the acute and convalescent phases of COVID-19. The samples were drawn from two sources: the first 160 participants of the ongoing ImmuneRACE study, and 1,200 or so subjects contributed by 6 global collaborators. Sample metadata almost always included a de-identified subject ID, COVID-19 status, age in years and sex. A freely available public database, intended as a resource for researchers studying the immune response to SARS-CoV-2, is where the repertoires were released. Where HLA class I and class II types were available, the types were taken from metadata supplied by the sample provider, not from assay-based typing. The material from the prospective study consisted of cDNA or gDNA derived from T cells, B-cell-depleted T cells, or PBMCs. Deeply sampled blood TCRbeta repertoires from subjects exposed to, actively infected with, or recovered from COVID-19 were included in the dataset.

TCRbeta CDR3 regions were amplified from genomic DNA using the immunoSEQ Assay, a bias-controlled multiplex PCR. The paper's processing steps were these. The number of nucleated cells in each sample was estimated by amplification of reference gene primers within the assay. To quantify the absolute abundance of each unique TCRbeta CDR3 rearrangement, sequence reads were collapsed and filtered. For each sample, productive Simpson clonality was calculated as the square root of Simpson's diversity index over productive rearrangements. Entries here come from immuneACCESS through TCRdb and include only in-frame sequences with V and J called. Some clones fail to appear in such tables; in the studies checked, an unresolved V gene covers under half of the shortfall, and the cause of the remainder is unknown. From that table come the V and J calls and clone size; the DNA was used to work out D and trimming. The sample table lists approximately 480,000 clones, 87% of them with a count of one. 0.7% of the sample is held by the ten biggest clonotypes.

Beyond this particular receptor, the publication reports: Clinical and demographic metadata were provided uncurated, with the amount varying by source and participant.

From V the trimming removes 1 base and from J it removes 10 bases, while the gene matches leave 9 bases of the junction unaccounted for. CDR1 and CDR2 are drawn from the germline V gene: SNHLY, FYNNEI. The CDR3, from cysteine to phenylalanine, totals 15 residues. Solely the CDR3 DNA is kept, with 45 bases framed from the first base. Enrolling through a virtual design, the prospective study's participants ranged in age from roughly 18 to 90 years and lived across 20 to 30 United States geographic areas. In the prospective study, participants were assigned to cohorts based on the clinical history participants reported in a screening survey and a study questionnaire. ImmuneRACE Cohort 3 recovered participants were defined by two consecutive negative NP/OP PCR tests, healthcare professional clearance, or symptom resolution. Each participant in the prospective study had whole blood, serum and a nasopharyngeal or oropharyngeal swab collected by mobile phlebotomists. Additional blood draws and questionnaires over an approximately two-month period could optionally be provided by prospective study participants. Before DNA extraction, prospective study blood samples were shipped either frozen or at room temperature.

Rearrangement joined TRBV2 to TRBJ2-5; the central 10 bases match TRBD2. The sequencing sample was made of PBMCs or T cells enriched from blood (not recorded which). This clonotype originated in a woman aged 18-29 years who had recovered from COVID-19. CDR3 reads: CASSEEGASSGGQYF. The DNA is TGTGCCAGCAGTGAAGAGGGGGCGTCTAGCGGGGGCCAGTACTTC.